This T cell receptor (beta chain) derives from a study of OX40 agonist ivuxolimab in advanced cancers. Profiling relied on immunoSEQ multiplex PCR, and the TCRdb table lists in-frame clones only, not all of them. The sample consists of more than 65,000 clones, less than 85% of them appearing once. Germline V gene sequence: CDR1 MDHEN, CDR2 SYDVKM. V lost 8 bases and J 1 base, leaving 14 bases between the germline ends. This CDR3 region has 14 residues. This chain connects TRBV28 to TRBJ2-5; TRBD2 is a possible D gene (5 bases). This clonotype was obtained from an adult with an advanced solid tumor such as melanoma, head and neck, liver or kidney cancer. Here the sequenced sample was CD4+ or CD8+ T cells sorted from blood, taken in a trial of the OX40 agonist ivuxolimab. This chain's CDR3 is CASAESAVQETQYF. For the CDR3, the DNA is TGTGCCAGCGCCGAATCAGCGGTCCAAGAGACCCAGTACTTC.